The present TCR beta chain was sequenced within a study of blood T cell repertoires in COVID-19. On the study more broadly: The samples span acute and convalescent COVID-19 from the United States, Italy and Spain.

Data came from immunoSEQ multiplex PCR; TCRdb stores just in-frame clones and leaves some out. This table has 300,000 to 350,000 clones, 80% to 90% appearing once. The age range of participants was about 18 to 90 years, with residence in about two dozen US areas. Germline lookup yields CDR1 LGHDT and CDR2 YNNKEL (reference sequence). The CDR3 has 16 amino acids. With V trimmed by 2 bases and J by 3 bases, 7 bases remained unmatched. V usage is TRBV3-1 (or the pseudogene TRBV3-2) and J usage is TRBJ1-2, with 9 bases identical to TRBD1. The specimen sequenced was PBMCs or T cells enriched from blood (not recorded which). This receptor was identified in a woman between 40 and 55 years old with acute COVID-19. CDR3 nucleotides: TGTGCCAGCAGCCAACTAACAGGGGGCAACGACTATGGCTACACCTTC. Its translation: CASSQLTGGNDYGYTF.